This TCR beta chain was obtained from a study of beta chain features in type 1 diabetes. Study-level background: All samples yielded 107,917,701 examined sorted cells.

General study results and limits: When VDJ junctions were examined, type 1 diabetes patients showed fewer insertions and more deletions. Naive, central memory and Treg TCRB repertoires seemed to resemble each other more closely in patients than they did in healthy donors. TCRB CDR3s from Type 1 diabetes patients were moderately but significantly shorter in all four CD4+ subsets.

In the case of this clone: Its cognate antigen is unknown.

Germline V lookup: CDR1 SGHRS, CDR2 YFSETQ. The CDR3 spans 14 residues. Trimming removed 5 bases from V and 4 bases from J; junction bases left unmatched: 7. The investigators reverse transcribed all of the isolated RNA, so they sequenced expressed TCRB transcripts. Naive, central memory and regulatory T cell samples came to a mean of about 3.9 million reads. TCRdb's copy holds only in-frame clones and misses some; the assay was immunoSEQ multiplex PCR. The table lists about 340,000 clones, about 14% of them singletons. J is TRBJ2-3 and V is TRBV5-1; 7 positions agree with TRBD2. The source is a woman aged 18-30 years with type 1 diabetes. Sequenced: naive CD4+ T cells from blood. The CDR3 coding sequence is TGCGCCAGCAGTCTGGCGGGAGTCCCAGATACGCAGTATTTT. Protein sequence: CASSLAGVPDTQYF.